A single TCR beta chain is shown here with its context. The table came from immunoSEQ multiplex PCR; TCRdb's copy has only in-frame clones and leaves some out. Among around 30,000 clones, roughly 85% were seen once, and the ten largest hold around 7%. The sample originates from a study of blood T cell repertoires in COVID-19. Germline values: CDR1 SEHNR, CDR2 FQNEAQ (reference sequence). J gave up 0 bases and V 7 bases, and 8 bases lay outside the gene matches. This CDR3 is built from 17 residues. This receptor was identified in a man aged 60 to 75 with active COVID-19. Input material: peripheral blood. The chain joins TRBV7-9 to TRBJ2-6; 8 bases line up with TRBD1. CDR3 sequence (DNA): TGTGCCAGCACCACCGACAGGGGCATCTCTGGGGCCAACGTCCTGACTTTC. Protein product: CASTTDRGISGANVLTF.